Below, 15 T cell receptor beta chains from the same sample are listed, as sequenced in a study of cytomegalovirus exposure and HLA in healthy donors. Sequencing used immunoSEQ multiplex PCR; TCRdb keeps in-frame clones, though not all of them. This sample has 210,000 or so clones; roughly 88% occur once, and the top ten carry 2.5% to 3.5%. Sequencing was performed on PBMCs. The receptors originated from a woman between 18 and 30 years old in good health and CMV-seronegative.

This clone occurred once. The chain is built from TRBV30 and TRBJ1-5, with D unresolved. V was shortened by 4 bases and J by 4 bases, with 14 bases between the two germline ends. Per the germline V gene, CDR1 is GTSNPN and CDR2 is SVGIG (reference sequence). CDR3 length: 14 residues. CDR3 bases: TGTGCCTGGAATACTGAGGGAGGAAATCAGCCCCAGCATTTT. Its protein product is CAWNTEGGNQPQHF. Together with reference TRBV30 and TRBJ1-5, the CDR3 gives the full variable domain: SQTIHQWPATLVQPVGSPLSLECTVEGTSNPNLYWYRQAAGRGLQLLFYSVGIGQISSEVPQNLSASRPQDRQFILSSKKLLLSDSGFYLCAWNTEGGNQPQHFGDGTRLSIL.

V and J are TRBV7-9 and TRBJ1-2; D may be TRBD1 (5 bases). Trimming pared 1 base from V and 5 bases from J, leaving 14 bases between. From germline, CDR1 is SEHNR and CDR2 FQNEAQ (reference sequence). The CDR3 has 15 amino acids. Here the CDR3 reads CASSLVPGQRYGYTF. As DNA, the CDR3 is TGTGCCAGCAGCTTAGTCCCAGGGCAGAGGTATGGCTACACCTTC. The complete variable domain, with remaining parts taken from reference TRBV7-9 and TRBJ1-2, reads DTGVSQNPRHKITKRGQNVTFRCDPISEHNRLYWYRQTLGQGPEFLTYFQNEAQLEKSRLLSDRFSAERPKGSFSTLEIQRTEQGDSAMYLCASSLVPGQRYGYTFGSGTRLTVV.

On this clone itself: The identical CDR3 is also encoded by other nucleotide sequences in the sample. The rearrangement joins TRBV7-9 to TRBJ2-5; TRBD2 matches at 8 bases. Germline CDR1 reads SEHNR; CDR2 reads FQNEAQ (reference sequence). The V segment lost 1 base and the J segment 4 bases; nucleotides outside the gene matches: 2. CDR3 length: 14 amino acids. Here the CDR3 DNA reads TGTGCCAGCAGCTTAGGTCTAGCGGGAGAGACCCAGTACTTC. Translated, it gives CASSLGLAGETQYF.

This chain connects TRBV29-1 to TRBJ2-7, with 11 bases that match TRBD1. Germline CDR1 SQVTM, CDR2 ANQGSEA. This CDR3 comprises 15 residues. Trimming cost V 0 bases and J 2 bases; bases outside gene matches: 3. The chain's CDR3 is CSVEDRGQGAYEQYF. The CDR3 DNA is TGCAGCGTTGAAGATAGGGGACAGGGGGCCTACGAGCAGTACTTC.

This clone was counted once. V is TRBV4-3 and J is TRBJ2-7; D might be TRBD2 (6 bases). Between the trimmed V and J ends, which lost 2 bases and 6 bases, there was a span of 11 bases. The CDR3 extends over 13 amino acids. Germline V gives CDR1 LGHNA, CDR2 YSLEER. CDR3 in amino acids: CASSQLLTSEQYF. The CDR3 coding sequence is TGCGCCAGCAGCCAACTATTGACTAGCGAGCAGTACTTC.

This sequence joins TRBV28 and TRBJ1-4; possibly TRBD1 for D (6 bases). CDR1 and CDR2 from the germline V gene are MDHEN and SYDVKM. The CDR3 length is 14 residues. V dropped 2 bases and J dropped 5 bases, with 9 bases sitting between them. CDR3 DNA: TGTGCCAGCAGTTTAGGGGGCTCGAATGAAAAACTGTTTTTT. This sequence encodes CASSLGGSNEKLFF.

The CDR3 reads CASSSQNGYTF. CDR3 nucleotide sequence: TGTGCCAGCAGCTCCCAGAATGGCTACACCTTC. V and J are TRBV5-4 and TRBJ1-2; D gene unclear. Germline V gene sequence: CDR1 SGHNT, CDR2 YYREEE (reference sequence). The CDR3 has 11 residues. Trimming shortened V by 3 bases and J by 6 bases, and 6 bases separated the two germline ends.

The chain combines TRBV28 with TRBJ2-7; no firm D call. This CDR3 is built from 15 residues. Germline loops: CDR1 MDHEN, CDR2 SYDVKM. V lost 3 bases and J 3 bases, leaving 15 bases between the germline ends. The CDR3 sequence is CASSLESLSSYEQYF. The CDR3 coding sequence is TGTGCCAGCAGTTTGGAATCCCTCTCTAGCTACGAGCAGTACTTC.

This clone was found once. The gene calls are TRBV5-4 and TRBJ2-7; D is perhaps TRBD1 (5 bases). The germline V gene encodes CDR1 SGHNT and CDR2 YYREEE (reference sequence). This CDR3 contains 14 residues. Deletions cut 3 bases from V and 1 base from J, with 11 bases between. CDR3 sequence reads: CASSSAQGSYEQYF. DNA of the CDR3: TGTGCCAGCAGCTCAGCCCAGGGATCCTACGAGCAGTACTTC.

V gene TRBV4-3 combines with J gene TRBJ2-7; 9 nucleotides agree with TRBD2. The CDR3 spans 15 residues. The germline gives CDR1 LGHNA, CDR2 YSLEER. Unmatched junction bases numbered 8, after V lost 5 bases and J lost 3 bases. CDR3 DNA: TGCGCCAGCAGCGTGTGGAGAGCGGGAGGCTACGAGCAGTACTTC. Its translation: CASSVWRAGGYEQYF.

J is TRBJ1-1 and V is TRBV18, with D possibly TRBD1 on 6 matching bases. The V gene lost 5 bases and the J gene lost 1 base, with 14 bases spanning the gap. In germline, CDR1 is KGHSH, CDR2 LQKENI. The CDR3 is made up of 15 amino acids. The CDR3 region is CASSEATGSNTEAFF. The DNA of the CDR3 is TGTGCCAGCTCAGAAGCGACAGGCTCGAACACTGAAGCTTTCTTT.

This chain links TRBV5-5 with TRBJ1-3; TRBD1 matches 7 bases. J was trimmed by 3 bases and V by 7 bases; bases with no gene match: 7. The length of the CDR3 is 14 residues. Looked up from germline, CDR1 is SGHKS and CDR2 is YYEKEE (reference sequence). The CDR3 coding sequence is TGTGCCAGCGCGATCCGGGACAGTGGAAACACCATATATTTT. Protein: CASAIRDSGNTIYF.

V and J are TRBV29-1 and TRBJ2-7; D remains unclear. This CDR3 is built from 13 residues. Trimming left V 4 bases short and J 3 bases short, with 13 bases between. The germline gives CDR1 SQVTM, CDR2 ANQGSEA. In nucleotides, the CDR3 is TGCAGCGTTGTGCGAGCGCCGCACTACGAGCAGTACTTC. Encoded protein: CSVVRAPHYEQYF.

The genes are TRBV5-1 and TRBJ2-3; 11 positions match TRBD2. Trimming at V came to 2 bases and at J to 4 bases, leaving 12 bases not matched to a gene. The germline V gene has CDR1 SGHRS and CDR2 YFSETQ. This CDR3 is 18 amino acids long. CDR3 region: CASSFRIAGGARADTQYF. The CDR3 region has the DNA TGCGCCAGCAGCTTCCGTATAGCGGGAGGGGCCAGGGCAGATACGCAGTATTTT.

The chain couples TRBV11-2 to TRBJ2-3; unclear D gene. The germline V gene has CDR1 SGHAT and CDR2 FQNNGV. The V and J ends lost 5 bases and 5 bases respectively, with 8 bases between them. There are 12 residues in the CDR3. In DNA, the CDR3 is TGTGCCAGCAGCCCCTCCGGAGATACGCAGTATTTT. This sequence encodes CASSPSGDTQYF. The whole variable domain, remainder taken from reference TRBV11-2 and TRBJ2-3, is EAGVAQSPRYKIIEKRQSVAFWCNPISGHATLYWYQQILGQGPKLLIQFQNNGVVDDSQLPKDRFSAERLKGVDSTLKIQPAKLEDSAVYLCASSPSGDTQYFGPGTRLTVL.